The 17 T cell receptor beta chains listed next were all sequenced from one sample in a study of T cells in Graves' hyperthyroidism and ophthalmopathy. The investigators amplified TCR beta CDR3 regions from RNA transcripts. Using the HTBI primer set, a first-round RT-PCR was run on the TCR CDR3. TCRdb processed the multiplex PCR reads anew with MiXCR; each CDR3 protein has one entry. The repertoire holds about 610,000 distinct CDR3 sequences, roughly 14% seen once, with about 4% in the top ten. Sequenced: blood. The receptors were sampled from a woman aged 40 to 50 with Graves' ophthalmopathy.

This clonotype appeared many times. V gene TRBV19 combines with J gene TRBJ2-5, with D possibly TRBD1 on 5 matching bases. Trimming pared 3 bases from V and 0 bases from J, leaving 8 bases between. In germline, CDR1 is LNHDA, CDR2 SQIVND (reference sequence). The CDR3 is 14 amino acids. CDR3 loop: CASSILTDQETQYF. CDR3 sequence (DNA): TGTGCCAGTAGTATTTTGACAGACCAAGAGACCCAGTACTTC. The whole variable domain, filled in from reference TRBV19 and TRBJ2-5, reads DGGITQSPKYLFRKEGQNVTLSCEQNLNHDAMYWYRQDPGQGLRLIYYSQIVNDFQKGDIAEGYSVSREKKESFPLTVTSAQKNPTAFYLCASSILTDQETQYFGPGTRLLVL.

This clonotype was recorded once. A clone one base away is much larger, so this may be a read error. The chain employs TRBV30 and TRBJ1-1, with D possibly TRBD1 on 5 matching bases. Germline CDR1 reads GTSNPN; CDR2 reads SVGIG (reference sequence). CDR3 length: 10 residues. CDR3 sequence reads: CTTGPAEAFF. DNA of the CDR3: TGTACCACAGGACCGGCTGAAGCTTTCTTT.

The table lists this clonotype with a few counts. V gene TRBV11-2 combines with J gene TRBJ1-5; D is perhaps TRBD1 (6 bases). There are 14 residues in the CDR3. Trimming left V 1 base short and J 5 bases short, with 9 bases between. CDR1 is SGHAT, CDR2 FQNNGV, per germline. The DNA for the CDR3 is TGTGCCAGCAGCTTAGTAACAGGGTATCAGCCCCAGCATTTT. Protein: CASSLVTGYQPQHF.

A few counts support this clonotype. This sequence joins TRBV20-1 and TRBJ2-7; tentatively, D is TRBD2 (6 bases). In germline, CDR1 is DFQATT, CDR2 SNEGSKA (reference sequence). V was cut by 2 bases and J by 4 bases, with 12 bases left in between. The CDR3 is 13 amino acids. CDR3 protein: CSARRRDRYEQYF. Written as DNA, the CDR3 is TGCAGTGCTAGAAGGCGGGACCGTTACGAGCAGTACTTC.

This clonotype came up a few times. The V and J genes are TRBV6-5 and TRBJ2-7, with unresolved D. Deletions cut 0 bases from V and 6 bases from J, with 9 bases between. The CDR3 covers 13 residues. In germline, CDR1 is MNHEY, CDR2 SVGAGI. DNA for the CDR3: TGTGCCAGCAGTTACTCGGACCAGATCGAGCAGTACTTC. Protein sequence: CASSYSDQIEQYF.

J is TRBJ2-7 and V is TRBV4-2; either TRBD1 or TRBD2 may supply D (5 bases each). With 0 bases removed from V and 2 bases from J, the gap between germline ends came to 11 bases. The CDR3 sequence is 15 residues long. Per germline, CDR1 LGHNA and CDR2 YNFKEQ. The CDR3 bases are TGTGCCAGCAGCCAAGATTTCGGGGCCCCCTACGAGCAGTACTTC. Translation: CASSQDFGAPYEQYF.

The rearrangement joins TRBV11-2 to TRBJ2-5; D could derive from TRBD1 or TRBD2 (5 bases each). The germline V gene encodes CDR1 SGHAT and CDR2 FQNNGV. The CDR3 extends over 16 amino acids. Trimming left V 1 base short and J 3 bases short, with 15 bases between. In nucleotides, the CDR3 is TGTGCCAGCAGCTTAGGGCGCACATGGGGGAAAGAGACCCAGTACTTC. Protein sequence: CASSLGRTWGKETQYF.

The genes are TRBV4-2 and TRBJ2-5, with TRBD2 matching 12 bases. V lost 4 bases, J lost 0 bases, and 3 bases stayed unmatched. Germline CDR1 and CDR2: LGHNA and YNFKEQ. The CDR3 consists of 16 residues. CDR3 sequence: CASSPRTSGDQETQYF. Written as DNA, the CDR3 is TGTGCCAGCAGCCCGCGGACTAGCGGGGACCAAGAGACCCAGTACTTC.

V and J are TRBV29-1 and TRBJ2-7, with D maybe TRBD1 (6 bases). The V gene lost 6 bases and the J gene lost 7 bases, with 13 bases spanning the gap. The germline V gene has CDR1 SQVTM and CDR2 ANQGSEA. CDR3 length equals 11 residues. The CDR3 loop is CSVLQGFEQYF. In DNA, the CDR3 is TGCAGCGTCCTACAGGGATTTGAGCAGTACTTC.

There are many counts of this clonotype. The genes are TRBV20-1 and TRBJ1-2; D might be TRBD1 (6 bases). Germline V gives CDR1 DFQATT, CDR2 SNEGSKA (reference sequence). Trimming removed 4 bases at V and 6 bases at J, with 12 bases between. The CDR3 has 12 amino acids. The CDR3 is CSATFGGNGYTF. Here the CDR3 DNA reads TGCAGTGCTACCTTCGGGGGCAATGGCTACACCTTC.

This clonotype was counted ten times or more. The J gene is TRBJ2-3, the V gene TRBV12-5; D remains ambiguous. Per germline, CDR1 LGHNT and CDR2 FRNRAP. Trimming pared 0 bases from V and 4 bases from J, leaving 11 bases between. CDR3 size: 15 residues. The CDR3 loop is CASGLVLGYPDTQYF. In DNA, the CDR3 is TGTGCTAGTGGTTTGGTCCTAGGTTACCCAGATACGCAGTATTTT.

This clonotype has ten or more counts. The gene calls are TRBV20-1 and TRBJ2-5; 7 bases are a match to TRBD2. V shed 4 bases, J shed 4 bases, and the junction held 3 bases outside the gene matches. This CDR3 region has 12 residues. CDR1 DFQATT and CDR2 SNEGSKA come from the germline V gene (reference sequence). Here the CDR3 reads CSATIAGETQYF. The CDR3 region has the DNA TGCAGTGCTACGATAGCGGGAGAGACCCAGTACTTC.

This chain connects TRBV2 to TRBJ1-2, with no clear D. The CDR3 loop spans 14 amino acids. V was shortened by 2 bases and J by 1 base, with 8 bases between the two germline ends. The germline gives CDR1 SNHLY, CDR2 FYNNEI. In nucleotides, the CDR3 is TGTGCCAGCAGTGAACAGGCGAATAACTATGGCTACACCTTC. Residues: CASSEQANNYGYTF. Full variable domain (remainder filled in from reference TRBV2 and TRBJ1-2): EPEVTQTPSHQVTQMGQEVILRCVPISNHLYFYWYRQILGQKVEFLVSFYNNEISEKSEIFDDQFSVERPDGSNFTLKIRSTKLEDSAMYFCASSEQANNYGYTFGSGTRLTVV.

This clonotype was detected many times. The conserved final phenylalanine or tryptophan is absent from the CDR3, which likely points to a read error. The chain joins TRBV12-3 or TRBV12-4 to TRBJ1-1; D remains ambiguous. Trimming took off 3 bases at V and 3 bases at J, with 8 bases between the two ends. There are 13 residues in the CDR3. The CDR3 region has the DNA TGTGCCAGCAGTTTCGGGCAGTACACTGAAGCTTTCCTT. Amino acids: CASSFGQYTEAFL.

The chain couples TRBV19 to TRBJ2-7, with TRBD1 identical over 7 bases. The CDR3 is 14 residues long. The V gene's germline CDR1 is LNHDA and CDR2 SQIVND (reference sequence). V shed 5 bases, J shed 8 bases, and the junction held 12 bases outside the gene matches. The CDR3 spells CASSAGTVYSKQYF. In DNA form, the CDR3 reads TGTGCCAGTAGTGCCGGGACAGTCTATTCGAAGCAGTACTTC. The whole variable domain, remainder taken from reference TRBV19 and TRBJ2-7, is DGGITQSPKYLFRKEGQNVTLSCEQNLNHDAMYWYRQDPGQGLRLIYYSQIVNDFQKGDIAEGYSVSREKKESFPLTVTSAQKNPTAFYLCASSAGTVYSKQYFGPGTRLTVT.

The rearrangement uses TRBV6-5 and TRBJ2-7; D gene ambiguous. The CDR3 extends over 15 amino acids. Germline CDR1 and CDR2: MNHEY and SVGAGI. V was cut by 2 bases and J by 0 bases, with 11 bases left in between. CDR3 in amino acids: CASSYVAESSYEQYF. The CDR3 bases are TGTGCCAGCAGTTACGTGGCAGAAAGCTCCTACGAGCAGTACTTC.

At least ten counts were recorded for this clonotype. V is TRBV11-3 and J is TRBJ2-2, with 8 positions matching TRBD1. The trim removed 1 base at V and 15 bases at J, leaving 4 bases unmatched. CDR1 and CDR2 from the germline V gene are SGHNT and YENEEA. The CDR3 has 12 amino acids. CDR3 region: CASSLGTGLLFF. The CDR3 nucleotides are TGTGCCAGCAGCTTAGGGACAGGGCTTTTGTTTTTT. Filled out from reference TRBV11-3 and TRBJ2-2, the complete variable domain reads EAGVVQSPRYKIIEKKQPVAFWCNPISGHNTLYWYLQNLGQGPELLIRYENEEAVDDSQLPKDRFSAERLKGVDSTLKIQPAELGDSAVYLCASSLGTGLLFFGEGSRLTVL.